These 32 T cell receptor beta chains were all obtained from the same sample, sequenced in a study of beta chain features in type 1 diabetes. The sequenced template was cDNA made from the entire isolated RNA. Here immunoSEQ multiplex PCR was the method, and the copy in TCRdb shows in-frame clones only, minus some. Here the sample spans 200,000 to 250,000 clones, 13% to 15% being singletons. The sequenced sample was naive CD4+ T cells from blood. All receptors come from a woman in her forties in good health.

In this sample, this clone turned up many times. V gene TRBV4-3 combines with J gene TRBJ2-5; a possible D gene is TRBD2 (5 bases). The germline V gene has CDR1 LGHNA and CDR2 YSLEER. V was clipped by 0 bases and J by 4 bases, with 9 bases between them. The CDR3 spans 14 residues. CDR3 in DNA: TGCGCCAGCAGCCAAGATTCAGGAGGAGAGACCCAGTACTTC. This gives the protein CASSQDSGGETQYF.

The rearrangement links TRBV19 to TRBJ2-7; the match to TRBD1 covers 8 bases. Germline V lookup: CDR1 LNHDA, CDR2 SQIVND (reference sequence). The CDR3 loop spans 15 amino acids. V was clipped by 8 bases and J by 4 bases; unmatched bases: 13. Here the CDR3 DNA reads TGTGCCAGTCGCCTCCGAGACAGGGGTGGGTACGAGCAGTACTTC. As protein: CASRLRDRGGYEQYF.

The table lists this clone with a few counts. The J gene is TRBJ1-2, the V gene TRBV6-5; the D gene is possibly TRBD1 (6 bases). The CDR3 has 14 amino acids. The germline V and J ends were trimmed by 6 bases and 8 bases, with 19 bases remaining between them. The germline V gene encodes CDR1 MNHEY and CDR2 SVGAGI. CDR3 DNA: TGTGCCAGCAGAGGGGGACGGGACGTCCGAGGCTACACCTTC. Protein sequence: CASRGGRDVRGYTF.

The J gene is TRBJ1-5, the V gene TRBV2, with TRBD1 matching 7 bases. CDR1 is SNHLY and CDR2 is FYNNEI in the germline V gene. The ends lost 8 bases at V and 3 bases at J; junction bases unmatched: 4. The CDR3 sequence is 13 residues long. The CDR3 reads CASQGEVNQPQHF. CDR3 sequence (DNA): TGTGCCAGCCAGGGGGAAGTCAATCAGCCCCAGCATTTT. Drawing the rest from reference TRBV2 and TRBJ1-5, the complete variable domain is EPEVTQTPSHQVTQMGQEVILRCVPISNHLYFYWYRQILGQKVEFLVSFYNNEISEKSEIFDDQFSVERPDGSNFTLKIRSTKLEDSAMYFCASQGEVNQPQHFGDGTRLSIL.

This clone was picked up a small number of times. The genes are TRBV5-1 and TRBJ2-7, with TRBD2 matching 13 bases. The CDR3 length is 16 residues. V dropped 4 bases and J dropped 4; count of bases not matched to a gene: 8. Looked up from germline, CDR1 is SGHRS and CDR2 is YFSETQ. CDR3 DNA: TGCGCCAGCAGCCCGAGGACTAGCGGGGGATCGTACGAGCAGTACTTC. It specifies CASSPRTSGGSYEQYF.

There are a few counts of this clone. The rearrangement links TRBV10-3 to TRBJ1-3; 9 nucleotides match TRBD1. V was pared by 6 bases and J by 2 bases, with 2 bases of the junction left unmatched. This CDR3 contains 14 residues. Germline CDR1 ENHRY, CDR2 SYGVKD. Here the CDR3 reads CAIRRQGAGNTIYF. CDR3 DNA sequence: TGTGCCATCAGACGACAGGGGGCTGGAAACACCATATATTTT.

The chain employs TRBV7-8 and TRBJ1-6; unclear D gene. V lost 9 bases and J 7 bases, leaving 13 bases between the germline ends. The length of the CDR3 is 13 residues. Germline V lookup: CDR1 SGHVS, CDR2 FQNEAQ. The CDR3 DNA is TGTGCCAGTGCGGGGTATAACAATTCACCCCTCCACTTT. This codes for CASAGYNNSPLHF.

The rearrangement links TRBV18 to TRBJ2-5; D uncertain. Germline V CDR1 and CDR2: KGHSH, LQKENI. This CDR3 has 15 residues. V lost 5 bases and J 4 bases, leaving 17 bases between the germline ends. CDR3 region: CASSSDIGAPETQYF. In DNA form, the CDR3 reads TGTGCCAGCTCAAGTGACATAGGCGCCCCAGAGACCCAGTACTTC.

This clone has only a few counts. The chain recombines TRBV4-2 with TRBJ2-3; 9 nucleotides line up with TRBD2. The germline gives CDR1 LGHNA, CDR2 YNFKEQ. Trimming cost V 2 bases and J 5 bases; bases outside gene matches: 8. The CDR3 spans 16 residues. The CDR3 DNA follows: TGTGCCAGCAGCCAATCTAGCGGGGACGCCAGAGATACGCAGTATTTT. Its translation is CASSQSSGDARDTQYF.

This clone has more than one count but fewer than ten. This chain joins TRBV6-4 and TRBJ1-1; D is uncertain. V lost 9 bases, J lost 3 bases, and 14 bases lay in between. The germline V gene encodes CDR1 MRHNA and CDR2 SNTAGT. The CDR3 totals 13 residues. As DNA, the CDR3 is TGTGCCAGACCGTCAGGCCCGGACACTGAAGCTTTCTTT. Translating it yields CARPSGPDTEAFF.

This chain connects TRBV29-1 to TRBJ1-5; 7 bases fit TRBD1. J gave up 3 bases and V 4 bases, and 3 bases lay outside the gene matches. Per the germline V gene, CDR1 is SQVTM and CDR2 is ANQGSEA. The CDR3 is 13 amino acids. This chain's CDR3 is CSVGGGPNQPQHF. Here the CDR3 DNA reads TGCAGCGTTGGAGGGGGCCCCAATCAGCCCCAGCATTTT.

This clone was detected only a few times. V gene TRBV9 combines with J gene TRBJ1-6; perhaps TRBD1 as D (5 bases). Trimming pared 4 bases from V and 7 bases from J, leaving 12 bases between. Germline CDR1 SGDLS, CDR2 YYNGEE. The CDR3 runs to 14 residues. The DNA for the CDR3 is TGTGCCAGCAGCCCCAGGGTGCGCAATTCACCCCTCCACTTT. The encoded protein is CASSPRVRNSPLHF.

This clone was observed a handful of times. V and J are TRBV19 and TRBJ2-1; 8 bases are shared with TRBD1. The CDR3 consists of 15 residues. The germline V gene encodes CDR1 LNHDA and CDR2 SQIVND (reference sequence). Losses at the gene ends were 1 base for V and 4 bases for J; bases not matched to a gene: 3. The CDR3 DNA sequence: TGTGCCAGTAGTATAGCGGGACAGGCGTACAATGAGCAGTTCTTC. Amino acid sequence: CASSIAGQAYNEQFF.

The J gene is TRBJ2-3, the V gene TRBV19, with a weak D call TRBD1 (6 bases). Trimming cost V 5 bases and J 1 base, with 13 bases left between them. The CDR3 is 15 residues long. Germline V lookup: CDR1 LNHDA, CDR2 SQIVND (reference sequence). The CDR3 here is CASSPQTGRTDTQYF. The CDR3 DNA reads TGTGCCAGTAGTCCCCAGACAGGCCGCACAGATACGCAGTATTTT.

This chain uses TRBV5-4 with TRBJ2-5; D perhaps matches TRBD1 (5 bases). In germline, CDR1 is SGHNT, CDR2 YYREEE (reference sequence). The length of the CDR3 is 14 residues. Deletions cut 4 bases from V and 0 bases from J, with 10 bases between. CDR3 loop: CASSQRQNQETQYF. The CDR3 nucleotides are TGTGCCAGCAGCCAAAGACAGAACCAAGAGACCCAGTACTTC.

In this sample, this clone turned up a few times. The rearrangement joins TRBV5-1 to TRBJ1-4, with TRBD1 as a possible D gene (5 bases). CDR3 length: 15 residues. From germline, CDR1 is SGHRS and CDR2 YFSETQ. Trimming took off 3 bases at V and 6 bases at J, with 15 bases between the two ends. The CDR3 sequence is CASSYQKGGDEKLFF. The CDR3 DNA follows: TGCGCCAGCAGCTACCAGAAGGGAGGGGATGAAAAACTGTTTTTT. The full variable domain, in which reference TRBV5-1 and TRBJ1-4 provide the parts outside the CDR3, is KAGVTQTPRYLIKTRGQQVTLSCSPISGHRSVSWYQQTPGQGLQFLFEYFSETQRNKGNFPGRFSGRQFSNSRSEMNVSTLELGDSALYLCASSYQKGGDEKLFFGSGTQLSVL.

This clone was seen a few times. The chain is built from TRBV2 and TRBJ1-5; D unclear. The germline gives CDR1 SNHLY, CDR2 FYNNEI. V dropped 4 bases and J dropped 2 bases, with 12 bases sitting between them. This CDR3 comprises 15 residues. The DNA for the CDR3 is TGTGCCAGCAGTGTCATAAGGGAGGGCAATCAGCCCCAGCATTTT. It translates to CASSVIREGNQPQHF.

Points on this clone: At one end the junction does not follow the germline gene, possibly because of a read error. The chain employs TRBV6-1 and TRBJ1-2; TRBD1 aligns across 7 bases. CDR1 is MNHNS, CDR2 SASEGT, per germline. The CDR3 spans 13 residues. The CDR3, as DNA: TGTGCCAGCAGAGAGCAGACAGGGACGGACACTCTCTTC. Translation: CASREQTGTDTLF.

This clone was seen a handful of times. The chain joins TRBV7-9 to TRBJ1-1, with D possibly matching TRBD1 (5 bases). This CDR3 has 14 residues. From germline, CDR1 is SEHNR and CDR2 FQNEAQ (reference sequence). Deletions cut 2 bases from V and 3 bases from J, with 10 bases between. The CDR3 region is CASSLMGTDTEAFF. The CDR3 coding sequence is TGTGCCAGCAGCTTAATGGGGACTGACACTGAAGCTTTCTTT.

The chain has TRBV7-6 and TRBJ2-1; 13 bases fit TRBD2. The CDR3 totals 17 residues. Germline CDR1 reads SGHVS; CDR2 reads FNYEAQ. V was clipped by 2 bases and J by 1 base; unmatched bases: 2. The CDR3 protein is CASSLTTSGGSYNEQFF. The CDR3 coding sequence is TGTGCCAGCAGCTTAACGACTAGCGGGGGGTCCTACAATGAGCAGTTCTTC.

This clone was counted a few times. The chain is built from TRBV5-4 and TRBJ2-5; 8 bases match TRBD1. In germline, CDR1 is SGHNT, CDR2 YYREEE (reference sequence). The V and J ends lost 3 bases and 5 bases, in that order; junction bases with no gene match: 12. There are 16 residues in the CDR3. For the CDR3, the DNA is TGTGCCAGCAGCTCACCACTGCAGGGGGCGGAGGAGACCCAGTACTTC. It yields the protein CASSSPLQGAEETQYF.

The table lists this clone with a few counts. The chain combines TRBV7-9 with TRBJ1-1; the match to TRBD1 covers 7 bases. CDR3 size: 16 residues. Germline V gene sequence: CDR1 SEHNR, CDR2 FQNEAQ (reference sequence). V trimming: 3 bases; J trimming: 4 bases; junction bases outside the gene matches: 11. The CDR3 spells CASSFLRGQGFTEAFF. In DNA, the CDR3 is TGTGCCAGCAGCTTCCTAAGGGGGCAGGGTTTCACTGAAGCTTTCTTT.

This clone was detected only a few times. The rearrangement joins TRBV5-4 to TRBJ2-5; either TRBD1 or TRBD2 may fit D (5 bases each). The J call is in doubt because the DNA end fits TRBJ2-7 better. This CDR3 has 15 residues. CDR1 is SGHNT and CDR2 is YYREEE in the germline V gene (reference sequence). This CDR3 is CASSERQSGRDEQYF. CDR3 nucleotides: TGTGCCAGCAGCGAAAGACAGTCGGGGCGGGACGAGCAGTACTTC.

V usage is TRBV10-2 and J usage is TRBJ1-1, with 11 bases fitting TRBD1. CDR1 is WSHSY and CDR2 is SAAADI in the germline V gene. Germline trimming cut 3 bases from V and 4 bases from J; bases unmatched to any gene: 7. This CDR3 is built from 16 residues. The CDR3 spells CASSEGSGTGGTEAFF. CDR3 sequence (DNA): TGCGCCAGCAGTGAAGGGTCCGGGACAGGGGGCACTGAAGCTTTCTTT.

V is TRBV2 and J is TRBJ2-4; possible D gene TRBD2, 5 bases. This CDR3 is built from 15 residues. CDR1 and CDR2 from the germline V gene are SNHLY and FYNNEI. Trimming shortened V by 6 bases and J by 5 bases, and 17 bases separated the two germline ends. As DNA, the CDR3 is TGTGCCAGCAGGTACATCACTAGGAGCCAAAACATTCAGTACTTC. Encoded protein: CASRYITRSQNIQYF.

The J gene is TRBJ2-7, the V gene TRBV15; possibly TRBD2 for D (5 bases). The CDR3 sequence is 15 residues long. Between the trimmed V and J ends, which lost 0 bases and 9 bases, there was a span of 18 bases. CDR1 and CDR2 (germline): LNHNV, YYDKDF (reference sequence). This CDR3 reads CATSREVGALVWQYF. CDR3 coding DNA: TGTGCCACCAGCAGAGAAGTGGGAGCCCTTGTGTGGCAGTACTTC.

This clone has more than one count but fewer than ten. For the CDR3, the DNA is TGTGCCAGCAGCTTAAATAAGGGGCTAGGTATGGACACTGAAGCTTTCTTT. Amino acids: CASSLNKGLGMDTEAFF. This sequence joins TRBV7-2 and TRBJ1-1; maybe TRBD1 (5 bases). Germline assignment: CDR1 SGHTA and CDR2 FQGNSA. The CDR3 contains 17 residues. The V end lost 2 bases, the J end lost 3 bases, and 19 bases lay between the germline ends.

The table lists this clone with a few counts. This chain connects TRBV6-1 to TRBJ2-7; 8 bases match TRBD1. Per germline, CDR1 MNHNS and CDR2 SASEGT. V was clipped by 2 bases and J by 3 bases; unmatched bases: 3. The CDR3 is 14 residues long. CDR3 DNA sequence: TGTGCCAGCAGTGAATACAGGGGGGACTACGAGCAGTACTTC. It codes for CASSEYRGDYEQYF.

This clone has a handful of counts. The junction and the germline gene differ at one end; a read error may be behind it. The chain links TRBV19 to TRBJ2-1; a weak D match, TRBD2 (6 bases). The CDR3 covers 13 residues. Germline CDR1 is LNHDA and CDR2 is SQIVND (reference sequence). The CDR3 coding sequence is TGTGCCACTAGTGGTGGAGGGATAAATGAGCAGTTCTTC. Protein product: CATSGGGINEQFF.

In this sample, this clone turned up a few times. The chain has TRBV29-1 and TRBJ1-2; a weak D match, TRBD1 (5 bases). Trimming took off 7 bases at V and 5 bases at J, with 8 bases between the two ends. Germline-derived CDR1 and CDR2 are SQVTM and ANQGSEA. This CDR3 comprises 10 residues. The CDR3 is CSADTYGYTF. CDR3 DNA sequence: TGCAGCGCGGACACTTATGGCTACACCTTC.

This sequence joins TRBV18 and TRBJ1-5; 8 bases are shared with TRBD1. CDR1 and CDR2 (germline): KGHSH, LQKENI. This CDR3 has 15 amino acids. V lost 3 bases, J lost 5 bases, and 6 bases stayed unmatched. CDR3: CASSPSTGAYQPQHF. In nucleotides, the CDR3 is TGTGCCAGCTCACCGTCGACAGGGGCCTATCAGCCCCAGCATTTT.

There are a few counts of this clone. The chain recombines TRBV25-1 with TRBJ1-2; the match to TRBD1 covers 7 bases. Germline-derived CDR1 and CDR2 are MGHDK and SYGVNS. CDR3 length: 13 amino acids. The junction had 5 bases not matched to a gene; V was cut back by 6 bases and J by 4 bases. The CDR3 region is CASRTGVGYGYTF. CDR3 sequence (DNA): TGTGCCAGCAGAACAGGGGTTGGCTATGGCTACACCTTC.